Each of the 3 T cell receptor beta chains below was sequenced from the same sample in a study of T cells in women clearing cervical HPV infection. Here immunoSEQ multiplex PCR was the method, and the copy in TCRdb shows in-frame clones only, minus some. Recorded here are around 28,000 clones; the top ten clones represent roughly 15%. The sequencing input was blood buffy coat. The receptors derive from a woman aged 18 to 75 with a cervical HPV16 infection that either progressed to CIN3+ or cleared (not recorded which).

Points on this clone: The DNA ends 3 residues before the CDR3 does, and the rest of the CDR3 is filled in from the germline J gene. The V gene is TRBV5-1, the J gene TRBJ2-3; no clear D. Trimming removed 4 bases from V and 2 bases from J, with 11 bases in between. Per germline, CDR1 SGHRS and CDR2 YFSETQ. The CDR3 sequence is 14 residues long. The CDR3 DNA, read in part, is TGCGCCAGCAGCCCCGAGGCGGCCACAGATACG. It yields the protein CASSPEAATDT. The CDR3 in its entirety is CASSPEAATDTQYF.

In regard to this clone: The read ends 3 residues shy of where the CDR3 ends; the end is completed using the germline J gene. V usage is TRBV7-2 and J usage is TRBJ1-1, with D uncertain. This CDR3 is built from 15 residues. V was trimmed by 5 bases and J by 1 base, leaving 14 bases between them. Germline CDR1 reads SGHTA; CDR2 reads FQGNSA. CDR3 in amino acids: CASSRGLKRNTEAFF. CDR3 DNA, as far as it was read: TGTGCCAGCAGCCGGGGTCTAAAGCGGAACACTGAA.

This clone shows up as medium-sized by frequency. The read ends 3 residues shy of where the CDR3 ends; the end is completed using the germline J gene. The rearrangement links TRBV14 to TRBJ2-3; 9 bases are a match to TRBD2. Germline-derived CDR1 and CDR2 are SGHDN and FVKESK. The ends lost 4 bases at V and 1 base at J; junction bases unmatched: 6. CDR3 length: 16 amino acids. The part of the CDR3 DNA that was read is TGTGCCAGCAGCCCCTTCAGACTAGCGGGCACAGATACG. Translation gives CASSPFRLAGTDT. The entire CDR3 protein reads CASSPFRLAGTDTQYF.